This entry describes one TCR beta chain. Its antigen is undetermined. Primers for the PCR totalled 60 Vbeta and 13 Jbeta. Under the authors' procedure: Unique TCR beta chains numbered roughly 80 million in a later analysis, with roughly 10 million shared. The table came from immunoSEQ multiplex PCR; TCRdb's copy has only in-frame clones and leaves some out. The V and J calls and the clone size are those of that table, but D and trimming were determined from the DNA. The sample yields over 100,000 clones, less than 80% seen once. The data are from a study of cytomegalovirus exposure and HLA in healthy donors. Study-wide results and caveats: Exclusion as indistinguishable affected some V segments, including TRBV6-2 and TRBV6-3. A missense DCLRE1C variant was associated with V- and J-gene trimming of TCR beta chains in a later analysis, and an independent cohort replicated the association. The listing of 150 to 200 TCR beta chains classed them as cytomegalovirus-associated.

Trimming took off 5 bases at V and 3 bases at J, with 10 bases between the two ends. Looked up from germline, CDR1 is SGHAT and CDR2 is FQDESV (reference sequence). The CDR3 extends over 13 amino acids. The sample consisted of PBMCs. The receptor comes from a female donor in good health and CMV-seropositive. The chain couples TRBV11-1 to TRBJ1-2, with D perhaps TRBD1 (5 bases). DNA of the CDR3: TGTGCCAGCAGCCCAGGGTCTTACTATGGCTACACCTTC. This encodes CASSPGSYYGYTF.